The T cell receptor beta chain under discussion was sequenced for a study of shared clonotypes between healthy human individuals. A remark on this clone: Its antigen is unknown.

Assay: immunoSEQ multiplex PCR; the TCRdb copy retains only in-frame clones and omits some. The table shows about 320,000 clones, with around 86% occurring only once. Overall study findings and caveats: Donors were few, which limited the genetic and exposure-history diversity represented. Clonotype sharing across several donors was observed for approximately 5% of naive CD4 clonotypes.

J was trimmed by 1 base and V by 4 bases; bases with no gene match: 14. The CDR3 runs 18 residues. CDR1 and CDR2 (germline): LGHNA, YSLEER. The receptor's source is a man between 18 and 29 years old in good health. The sequencing sample was made of memory CD8+ T cells sorted from blood. This sample's subset: CD45RO+ cells pooled with CCR7-negative TemRA cells. The chain links TRBV4-3 to TRBJ2-3; the match to TRBD2 covers 7 bases. The CDR3 here is CASSLQRWGEGRTDTQYF. The CDR3 nucleotides read TGCGCCAGCAGCCTCCAAAGGTGGGGGGAGGGCCGCACAGATACGCAGTATTTT.